A single sample is the source of the 21 T cell receptor beta chains below, sequenced in a study of shared clonotypes between healthy human individuals. Repertoires were generated with immunoSEQ multiplex PCR, while TCRdb's copy carries only in-frame clones and drops some. The sample lists approximately 720,000 clones, 72% occurring once. Sequencing input: memory CD4+ T cells sorted from blood. Subset reported: CD45RA-negative fraction. The receptor set was obtained from a woman aged 25 to 39 in good health.

The V gene is TRBV6-5, the J gene TRBJ1-1, with D unclear. V was shortened by 6 bases and J by 4 bases, with 18 bases between the two germline ends. CDR3 length: 15 amino acids. Germline values: CDR1 MNHEY, CDR2 SVGAGI. The CDR3 loop reads CASSPRHGQSTEAFF. As DNA, the CDR3 is TGTGCCAGCAGCCCTCGACACGGGCAATCCACTGAAGCTTTCTTT.

This chain connects TRBV30 to TRBJ2-1; 9 positions match TRBD2. The CDR3 is 14 residues long. Germline CDR1 and CDR2: GTSNPN and SVGIG (reference sequence). After removal of 3 bases from V and 4 bases from J, the junction contained 4 bases not matched to a gene. This CDR3 reads CAWRPSGAYNEQFF. The CDR3 region has the DNA TGTGCCTGGAGACCTAGCGGGGCGTACAATGAGCAGTTCTTC. Looking up the rest from reference TRBV30 and TRBJ2-1 gives the full variable domain: SQTIHQWPATLVQPVGSPLSLECTVEGTSNPNLYWYRQAAGRGLQLLFYSVGIGQISSEVPQNLSASRPQDRQFILSSKKLLLSDSGFYLCAWRPSGAYNEQFFGPGTRLTVL.

This clone was observed once. V gene TRBV5-4 combines with J gene TRBJ1-4; TRBD1 might be the D (6 bases). The CDR3 is 17 residues long. Germline values: CDR1 SGHNT, CDR2 YYREEE (reference sequence). Trimming shortened V by 4 bases and J by 0 bases, and 16 bases separated the two germline ends. CDR3 protein: CASSRDNGIATNEKLFF. The CDR3 coding sequence is TGTGCCAGCAGCCGGGACAATGGGATTGCAACTAATGAAAAACTGTTTTTT.

V gene TRBV2 combines with J gene TRBJ1-4, with TRBD1 identical over 10 bases. CDR3 size: 14 residues. From germline, CDR1 is SNHLY and CDR2 FYNNEI. V gave up 8 bases and J gave up 5 bases; unmatched junction bases: 5. In DNA, the CDR3 is TGTGCCAGCCGGAGGACAGGGGGGAATGAAAAACTGTTTTTT. Translated, it gives CASRRTGGNEKLFF.

V gene TRBV5-1 combines with J gene TRBJ1-1; D gene unclear. This CDR3 spans 14 amino acids. Germline CDR1 and CDR2: SGHRS and YFSETQ. V was trimmed by 2 bases and J by 0 bases, leaving 8 bases between them. The CDR3 DNA reads TGCGCCAGCAGCTTCATGGATATGAACACTGAAGCTTTCTTT. It codes for CASSFMDMNTEAFF.

The chain employs TRBV10-3 and TRBJ2-1, with 7 bases that match TRBD2. There are 13 residues in the CDR3. Germline CDR1 and CDR2: ENHRY and SYGVKD. V lost 9 bases, J lost 6 bases, and 8 bases stayed unmatched. This CDR3 reads CAIRTRTSNEQFF. CDR3 coding DNA: TGTGCCATTAGAACTCGGACTAGCAATGAGCAGTTCTTC.

The CDR3 region is CASTFHLVRDGSNQPQHF. As DNA, the CDR3 is TGTGCCAGCACTTTCCACCTAGTCCGGGACGGCAGCAATCAGCCCCAGCATTTT. The chain employs TRBV28 and TRBJ1-5, with a possible D match to TRBD1 (5 bases). V shed 7 bases and J shed 1 base, with 23 bases lying between them. Germline loops: CDR1 MDHEN, CDR2 SYDVKM. The CDR3 runs to 18 residues.

CDR3 sequence: CALQPAGYNEQFF. In nucleotides, the CDR3 is TGTGCCTTACAACCAGCGGGGTACAATGAGCAGTTCTTC. The chain uses TRBV30 and TRBJ2-1; 7 nucleotides line up with TRBD2. The length of the CDR3 is 13 residues. V lost 7 bases to trimming and J lost 4 bases; unmatched junction nucleotides: 7. The germline gives CDR1 GTSNPN, CDR2 SVGIG (reference sequence).

The chain uses TRBV27 and TRBJ2-7; TRBD2 matches 9 bases. After removal of 7 bases from V and 7 bases from J, the junction contained 8 bases not matched to a gene. From germline, CDR1 is MNHEY and CDR2 SMNVEV (reference sequence). This CDR3 spans 13 amino acids. The CDR3 DNA is TGTGCCAGCAATAGCGGGAGTTCTGGAGAGCAGTACTTC. It yields the protein CASNSGSSGEQYF.

The chain recombines TRBV5-4 with TRBJ2-1, with 12 bases fitting TRBD2. The CDR3 runs to 19 residues. With 5 bases clipped from V and 0 bases from J, the junction kept 12 bases outside the gene matches. Germline values: CDR1 SGHNT, CDR2 YYREEE (reference sequence). CDR3 nucleotide sequence: TGTGCCAGCAGTCCCGGGGGACTAGCGGGCACAAGCTCCTACAATGAGCAGTTCTTC. It encodes CASSPGGLAGTSSYNEQFF.

The chain joins TRBV5-1 to TRBJ2-3; TRBD2 might be the D (5 bases). The V gene's germline CDR1 is SGHRS and CDR2 YFSETQ. The length of the CDR3 is 14 residues. The V and J ends lost 4 bases and 0 bases respectively, with 9 bases between them. Written as DNA, the CDR3 is TGCGCCAGCAGCCGGGGTTCTAGCACAGATACGCAGTATTTT. As protein: CASSRGSSTDTQYF.

The chain links TRBV7-9 to TRBJ1-4; D might be TRBD1 (5 bases). The germline V gene encodes CDR1 SEHNR and CDR2 FQNEAQ (reference sequence). V was pared by 3 bases and J by 7 bases, with 15 bases between. This CDR3 has 15 amino acids. CDR3 sequence reads: CASSFLGDLGEKLFF. The CDR3 bases are TGTGCCAGCAGCTTTCTGGGGGATTTGGGTGAAAAACTGTTTTTT.

The chain couples TRBV5-1 to TRBJ2-5; 8 bases agree with TRBD2. The DNA matches TRBJ2-7 better at its end, which makes the J call doubtful. CDR1 and CDR2 from the germline V gene are SGHRS and YFSETQ. This CDR3 is built from 14 residues. The chain's CDR3 is CASSPPGLAYEQYF. The CDR3 DNA follows: TGCGCCAGCAGCCCGCCGGGACTAGCCTACGAGCAGTACTTC.

The chain joins TRBV5-1 to TRBJ2-1; 9 positions agree with TRBD2. CDR1 is SGHRS, CDR2 YFSETQ, per germline. This CDR3 is built from 18 residues. The V segment lost 1 base and the J segment 1 base; nucleotides outside the gene matches: 9. For the CDR3, the DNA is TGCGCCAGCAGCTTGTTAGTACTAGCGGGCCCATCCTACAATGAGCAGTTCTTC. Translation: CASSLLVLAGPSYNEQFF.

On this clone itself: One end of the junction fails to match germline, which may point to a read error. This chain links TRBV5-1 with TRBJ2-1; maybe TRBD1 (5 bases). CDR3 length equals 15 residues. The germline V gene has CDR1 SGHRS and CDR2 YFSETQ. CDR3 in amino acids: CASSLDNTGYNEQFF. The CDR3 DNA sequence: TGCGCCAGCAGTTTGGATAATACAGGATACAATGAGCAGTTCTTC.

V gene TRBV28 combines with J gene TRBJ1-5; D is possibly TRBD1 (5 bases). The CDR3 loop spans 15 amino acids. Trimming pared 11 bases from V and 0 bases from J, leaving 17 bases between. Germline loops: CDR1 MDHEN, CDR2 SYDVKM. The DNA for the CDR3 is TGTGCCGTAAGGGGAGGGGATTATAGCAATCAGCCCCAGCATTTT. It codes for CAVRGGDYSNQPQHF.

J is TRBJ2-1 and V is TRBV18, with D unclear. The V gene lost 1 base and the J gene lost 10 bases, with 11 bases spanning the gap. The CDR3 covers 13 residues. The germline gives CDR1 KGHSH, CDR2 LQKENI. CDR3 protein: CASSPLERTEQFF. The DNA for the CDR3 is TGTGCCAGCTCACCACTCGAACGGACCGAGCAGTTCTTC.

This clone appeared many times. The sample contains more than one DNA sequence encoding this CDR3. The gene calls are TRBV19 and TRBJ1-2, with D maybe TRBD1 (5 bases). V was pared by 2 bases and J by 7 bases, with 14 bases between. The CDR3 loop spans 14 amino acids. Per germline, CDR1 LNHDA and CDR2 SQIVND (reference sequence). The CDR3 nucleotides read TGTGCCAGTAGTATATCGGCAGGGCTATCTGGCTACACCTTC. It encodes CASSISAGLSGYTF.

The chain recombines TRBV5-1 with TRBJ2-2; no clear D gene. V shed 0 bases and J shed 0 bases, with 6 bases lying between them. The CDR3 contains 15 residues. CDR1 SGHRS and CDR2 YFSETQ come from the germline V gene. Here the CDR3 reads CASSLVSANTGELFF. CDR3 coding DNA: TGCGCCAGCAGCTTGGTGTCGGCGAACACCGGGGAGCTGTTTTTT.

The chain links TRBV6-5 to TRBJ1-1, with D possibly TRBD1 on 5 matching bases. Germline assignment: CDR1 MNHEY and CDR2 SVGAGI. This CDR3 is 15 amino acids long. The V end was cut by 2 bases, the J end by 5 bases, with 15 bases between. The CDR3 DNA reads TGTGCCAGCAGTTACCCGATTGAGGAGGGGACTGAAGCTTTCTTT. Protein product: CASSYPIEEGTEAFF.

CDR3 amino acids: CASSPGGTAKNIQYF. CDR3 nucleotide sequence: TGTGCCAGCAGTCCGGGGGGGACAGCCAAAAACATTCAGTACTTC. The chain recombines TRBV6-5 with TRBJ2-4; 8 bases map to TRBD2. The CDR3 is 15 residues long. The germline CDR1 and CDR2 sequences are MNHEY and SVGAGI. V lost 5 bases, J lost 0 bases, and 3 bases stayed unmatched.